The 11 T cell receptor beta chains listed next were all sequenced from one sample in a study of T cell repertoires in cytomegalovirus infection. TCRdb recomputed calls from the reads with MiXCR, one row per CDR3 protein. Among 500,000 or so distinct CDR3 sequences, approximately 15% were seen once, and the ten largest hold 20% to 30%. The specimen was CD8+ T cells from PBMCs. These receptors originate from a human donor in good health (CMV status not recorded). Some clones in this sample may be carry-over from other donors' samples.

This clonotype was seen only once. A much bigger clone sits one base away, suggesting this may be a read error. The rearrangement joins TRBV27 to TRBJ2-7; D is undetermined. The CDR3 extends over 14 amino acids. Germline CDR1 reads MNHEY; CDR2 reads SMNVEV (reference sequence). The CDR3 DNA reads TGTGCCAGCAGTTTATTGGGGAACTCCTACGATCAGTACTTC. Its protein product is CASSLLGNSYDQYF.

This chain connects TRBV10-2 to TRBJ1-2; D is uncertain. The CDR3 contains 12 residues. Germline CDR1 reads WSHSY; CDR2 reads SAAADI. V dropped 5 bases and J dropped 13 bases, with 17 bases sitting between them. DNA for the CDR3: TGCGCCAGCAGTACGGGCCCGGATTGCTCCACCTTC. It yields the protein CASSTGPDCSTF.

This clonotype was found many times. The genes are TRBV4-2 and TRBJ2-1, with D uncertain. V lost 7 bases and J 5 bases, leaving 18 bases between the germline ends. CDR1 and CDR2 from the germline V gene are LGHNA and YNFKEQ. The CDR3 is 15 amino acids. The CDR3, as DNA: TGTGCCAGCAACTCCAAGGTAGTAGGCCACAATGAGCAGTTCTTC. It codes for CASNSKVVGHNEQFF.

This clonotype was found many times. The chain links TRBV4-2 to TRBJ2-1, with D unresolved. V lost 1 base and J 6 bases, leaving 13 bases between the germline ends. CDR3 size: 15 residues. Germline V CDR1 and CDR2: LGHNA, YNFKEQ. The CDR3 DNA reads TGTGCCAGCAGCCAAGTTGGACCGGGCACCAATGAGCAGTTCTTC. Residues: CASSQVGPGTNEQFF.

CDR3 amino acids: CASSPPVGGHDYGYTF. As DNA, the CDR3 is TGTGCCAGCAGCCCCCCCGTGGGCGGACATGACTATGGCTACACCTTC. The V and J genes are TRBV7-6 and TRBJ1-2, with TRBD1 as a possible D gene (5 bases). The CDR3 has 16 residues. V gave up 5 bases and J gave up 3 bases, with 19 bases separating them. The germline V gene encodes CDR1 SGHVS and CDR2 FNYEAQ. The variable domain in full, with the rest retrieved from reference TRBV7-6 and TRBJ1-2, is GAGVSQSPRYKVTKRGQDVALRCDPISGHVSLYWYRQALGQGPEFLTYFNYEAQQDKSGLPNDRFSAERPEGSISTLTIQRTEQRDSAMYRCASSPPVGGHDYGYTFGSGTRLTVV.

The chain combines TRBV5-1 with TRBJ1-1; TRBD1 might be the D (6 bases). The CDR3 is 14 residues long. The V end was cut by 6 bases, the J end by 4 bases, with 16 bases between. Per germline, CDR1 SGHRS and CDR2 YFSETQ. As DNA, the CDR3 is TGCGCCAGCACCTCGGCGGGGGCTATCACTGAAGCTTTCTTT. Protein product: CASTSAGAITEAFF.

This clonotype appeared a few times. This chain connects TRBV14 to TRBJ2-1, with 8 bases aligning to TRBD2. Trimming removed 3 bases from V and 3 bases from J; junction bases left unmatched: 7. The CDR3 runs to 16 residues. CDR1 and CDR2 (germline): SGHDN, FVKESK. The CDR3 loop reads CASSHLAGPRYNEQFF. CDR3 bases: TGTGCCAGCAGCCACTTAGCGGGACCCCGCTACAATGAGCAGTTCTTC.

This clonotype was counted only a few times. The chain uses TRBV20-1 and TRBJ1-1, with D perhaps matching TRBD1 (5 bases). Germline-derived CDR1 and CDR2 are DFQATT and SNEGSKA (reference sequence). CDR3 size: 11 residues. V was cut by 0 bases and J by 8 bases, with 7 bases left in between. The CDR3: CSAREGREAFF. CDR3 bases: TGCAGTGCTAGAGAGGGACGGGAAGCTTTCTTT.

This clonotype was seen at least ten times. The chain links TRBV27 to TRBJ1-2, with 7 bases fitting TRBD1. CDR1 MNHEY and CDR2 SMNVEV come from the germline V gene (reference sequence). Trimming removed 3 bases from V and 6 bases from J; junction bases left unmatched: 10. The CDR3 runs 15 residues. The CDR3 DNA sequence: TGTGCCAGCAGTTTGTCCTCCGGGACAGATGATGGCTACACCTTC. Amino acid sequence: CASSLSSGTDDGYTF.

In this sample, this clonotype turned up a few times. This rearrangement joins TRBV9 to TRBJ1-2; maybe TRBD1 (6 bases). The CDR3 is 14 amino acids. The ends were cut back, 3 bases at V and 4 bases at J, with 13 bases in the middle. Germline CDR1 and CDR2: SGDLS and YYNGEE. CDR3: CASSGPGAGYGYTF. In DNA, the CDR3 is TGTGCCAGCAGCGGCCCAGGGGCCGGCTATGGCTACACCTTC.

In this sample, this clonotype turned up a few times. The chain joins TRBV29-1 to TRBJ1-2, with 12 nucleotides matching TRBD1. Germline CDR1 SQVTM, CDR2 ANQGSEA. The CDR3 is made up of 16 amino acids. With V trimmed by 7 bases and J by 7 bases, 16 bases remained unmatched. CDR3 coding DNA: TGCAGCGCCATCGGGACAGGGGGCCGAGGGGGAGGTGGCTACACCTTC. Its protein product is CSAIGTGGRGGGGYTF. Using reference TRBV29-1 and TRBJ1-2 for the parts outside the CDR3, the full variable domain is SAVISQKPSRDICQRGTSLTIQCQVDSQVTMMFWYRQQPGQSLTLIATANQGSEATYESGFVIDKFPISRPNLTFSTLTVSNMSPEDSSIYLCSAIGTGGRGGGGYTFGSGTRLTVV.